The rows below give T cell receptor beta chains drawn from one sample of a study of blood T cell repertoires in COVID-19. Some clones are missing from TCRdb's copy, which holds only in-frame ones; the method was immunoSEQ multiplex PCR. The repertoire consists of 250,000 or so clones, with 88% occurring once and the leading ten covering approximately 6%. Material for sequencing was peripheral blood. Receptors originate from a woman in her twenties or thirties with COVID-19, enrolled during active disease. Each CDR3 is given with its conserved first and last residue. A D gene is named only where the DNA matches it firmly. The size field is filled for only some rows; it gives once, few, many or a size class.

V: TRBV14
size: .
J: TRBJ2-7
D: .
DNA: TGTGCCAGCAGCCAGTTCCGGGACAATTCCTACGAGCAGTACTTC
CDR3: CASSQFRDNSYEQYF

V: TRBV3-1/TRBV3-2
size: .
J: TRBJ1-5
D: .
DNA: TGTGCCAGCAGCCAAGCGGGTACCGATCAGCCCCAGCATTTT
CDR3: CASSQAGTDQPQHF

V: TRBV4-2
size: once
J: TRBJ2-1
D: .
DNA: TGTGCCAGCAGCCAAGATCGGATAGCGGCTAATTTCGGGAATGAGCAGTTCTTC
CDR3: CASSQDRIAANFGNEQFF

V: TRBV11-3
size: .
J: TRBJ2-2
D: TRBD1
DNA: TGTGCCACAACCTATGGACAGGGGGCGGAATCGAACACCGGGGAGCTGTTTTTT
CDR3: CATTYGQGAESNTGELFF

V: TRBV5-5
size: .
J: TRBJ2-1
D: .
DNA: TGTGCCAGCAGCTATATCAATGAGCAGTTCTTC
CDR3: CASSYINEQFF

V: TRBV30
size: .
J: TRBJ2-5
D: TRBD2
DNA: TGTGCCTGTTTTAATTGGGGGCTAGCGGGAGACGAGACCCAGTACTTC
CDR3: CACFNWGLAGDETQYF

V: TRBV19
size: .
J: TRBJ1-6
D: TRBD1
DNA: TGTGCCAGTACCCAAACAGGGGATAGTAATTCACCCCTCCACTTT
CDR3: CASTQTGDSNSPLHF

V: TRBV4-1
size: .
J: TRBJ2-5
D: .
DNA: TGCGCCAGCAGCCAAGCCAGGGTGGAGACCCAGTACTTC
CDR3: CASSQARVETQYF

V: TRBV30
size: .
J: TRBJ2-3
D: TRBD2
DNA: TGTGCCTGGAGGACTAGCGGGAGTCGACCTACGCAGTATTTT
CDR3: CAWRTSGSRPTQYF

V: TRBV4-1
size: .
J: TRBJ1-2
D: TRBD1
DNA: TGCGCCAGCAGCCAAGGGACAGGGGGCAACTATGGCTACACCTTC
CDR3: CASSQGTGGNYGYTF

V: TRBV28
size: .
J: TRBJ2-5
D: .
DNA: TGTGCCAGCAGTACCCTGCCCCAGGGAGGAGAGACCCAGTACTTC
CDR3: CASSTLPQGGETQYF

V: TRBV5-8
size: .
J: TRBJ2-1
D: .
DNA: TGTGCCGGAACCCTGAGGGTCTACAATGAGCAGTTCTTC
CDR3: CAGTLRVYNEQFF

V: TRBV6-5
size: .
J: TRBJ1-2
D: TRBD1
DNA: TGTGCCAGCAGTAGCGGACAGGGCGATGGCTACACCTTC
CDR3: CASSSGQGDGYTF

V: TRBV4-3
size: once
J: TRBJ2-3
D: .
DNA: TGCGCCAGCAGCCTAGGGGTTAGTCGGTCAGATACGCAGTATTTT
CDR3: CASSLGVSRSDTQYF

V: TRBV20-1
size: .
J: TRBJ1-5
D: .
DNA: TGCAGTGCTAGTGTGGGAGTAAATCAGCCCCAGCATTTT
CDR3: CSASVGVNQPQHF